This TCR beta chain was sequenced in a study of read filtering for tumor transcriptome and immune sequencing. Study details: The cohort had 17 men and roughly 13 women aged about 45 to 80, mean about 68 years.

A word on this clonotype: The antigen is not known.

From about 400 ng of RNA, a library with molecular barcoded alpha/delta and beta/gamma adaptors was made. TCRdb reprocessed the reads via MiXCR and lists one record per CDR3 protein. This sample carries 62,000 or so distinct CDR3 sequences, about 15% of them seen once, and the ten largest clones take approximately 50%. The CDR3 is made up of 13 amino acids. Trimming pared 5 bases from V and 3 bases from J, leaving 11 bases between. Germline CDR1 SGHAT, CDR2 FQNNGV. Study-level points and caveats: In IR-seq, single-read clonotypes were roughly 82% of clonotypes but around 4% of reads. Without single-read clonotypes, shared clonotype proportions correlated more between IR-seq and RNA-seq.

This TCR came from a donor at least 40 years old with multiple myeloma. The sequenced sample was a population of CD138-negative cells sorted from bone marrow. The chain joins TRBV11-2 to TRBJ2-7; D is perhaps TRBD1 (7 bases). This CDR3 reads CASSNRGGYEQYF. The DNA for the CDR3 is TGTGCCAGCAGCAACAGGGGAGGCTACGAGCAGTACTTC.